This note documents a single T cell receptor beta chain sequence. Its antigen is currently unknown. TCRdb reprocessed the reads with MiXCR, giving one entry per CDR3 protein. The table includes around 800,000 distinct CDR3 sequences, roughly 33% detected once. These data are taken from a study of T cell repertoires in cytomegalovirus infection. About the research overall: Both a matching HLA type and CMV infection were indicated by public TCR beta signatures.

The V segment lost 6 bases and the J segment 8 bases; nucleotides outside the gene matches: 11. Germline CDR1 and CDR2: LGHNT and FRNRAP. The CDR3 runs to 14 residues. The chain links TRBV12-5 to TRBJ1-2; 8 positions agree with TRBD1. The receptor comes from a human donor in good health (CMV status not recorded). Some clones in this sample may be carry-over from other donors' samples. Sample: cultured CD8+ T cells from PBMCs, taken from culture after CMV antigen stimulation. In nucleotides, the CDR3 is TGTGCTAGTGGGGGAGGACAGGGCAGAGGAGGCTACACCTTC. Translation gives CASGGGQGRGGYTF.